This T cell receptor beta chain was sequenced in a study of blood T cell repertoires in COVID-19. V was clipped by 7 bases and J by 3 bases, with 7 bases between them. The V gene's germline CDR1 is SNHLY and CDR2 FYNNEI. CDR3 length equals 12 residues. Libraries were prepared by immunoSEQ multiplex PCR; TCRdb keeps only in-frame clonotypes and omits some of them. This sample carries around 50,000 clones, roughly 85% of them seen once, and the ten largest clones take about 5.8%. The receptor comes from a human donor in a cohort sampled during active COVID-19. The chain combines TRBV2 with TRBJ1-5; D is unclear. Material: peripheral blood. CDR3 nucleotide sequence: TGTGCCAGCATGGAGGCCAATCAGCCCCAGCATTTT. Amino acids: CASMEANQPQHF.